A single sample is the source of the 28 T cell receptor beta chains below, sequenced in a study of blood T cell repertoires in COVID-19. TCRdb's copy holds only in-frame clones and misses some; the assay was immunoSEQ multiplex PCR. The sample lists 65,000 to 90,000 clones, roughly four fifths occurring once. The specimen was peripheral blood. These receptors were collected from a man aged 65-85 years with active or convalescent COVID-19.

This clone was recorded only once. The V call is TRBV2, the J call TRBJ1-4; D is unclear. CDR3 size: 12 residues. V gave up 6 bases and J gave up 8 bases, with 10 bases separating them. Germline V gives CDR1 SNHLY, CDR2 FYNNEI. The CDR3 DNA follows: TGTGCCAGCAGAGAGGGTCGGGAAAAACTGTTTTTT. The encoded protein is CASREGREKLFF.

The chain combines TRBV30 with TRBJ1-6; no clear D gene. The germline gives CDR1 GTSNPN, CDR2 SVGIG (reference sequence). Trimming shortened V by 2 bases and J by 11 bases, and 13 bases separated the two germline ends. The CDR3 runs to 13 residues. The CDR3 loop is CAWSSNLETPLHF. The CDR3 region has the DNA TGTGCCTGGAGTTCAAACCTGGAGACACCCCTCCACTTT.

The J gene is TRBJ2-2, the V gene TRBV2; D perhaps matches TRBD2 (6 bases). Germline loops: CDR1 SNHLY, CDR2 FYNNEI. The CDR3 is 15 residues long. Trimming shortened V by 9 bases and J by 0 bases, and 14 bases separated the two germline ends. The CDR3 sequence: CASTPEGANTGELFF. For the CDR3, the DNA is TGTGCCAGTACCCCGGAGGGAGCGAACACCGGGGAGCTGTTTTTT.

This clone was found once. The chain is built from TRBV2 and TRBJ1-6; TRBD1 matches 8 bases. Germline CDR1 and CDR2: SNHLY and FYNNEI. The CDR3 covers 13 residues. The junction had 6 bases not matched to a gene; V was cut back by 8 bases and J by 9 bases. The CDR3 spells CASATGAVSPLHF. Written as DNA, the CDR3 is TGTGCCAGCGCGACAGGGGCCGTTTCACCCCTCCACTTT.

The chain couples TRBV5-1 to TRBJ1-6; weak D call: TRBD1 (5 bases). Trimming removed 0 bases from V and 9 bases from J, with 13 bases in between. The germline V gene has CDR1 SGHRS and CDR2 YFSETQ. The CDR3 is 15 residues long. The CDR3 is CASSLVGQWGSPLHF. CDR3 sequence (DNA): TGCGCCAGCAGCTTGGTTGGACAATGGGGTTCACCCCTCCACTTT.

V gene TRBV24-1 combines with J gene TRBJ1-4, with TRBD1 as a possible D gene (5 bases). The CDR3 loop spans 15 amino acids. V was pared by 3 bases and J by 6 bases, with 13 bases between. Germline lookup yields CDR1 KGHDR and CDR2 SFDVKD. The CDR3 loop reads CATSDGADNDEKLFF. CDR3 nucleotides: TGTGCCACCAGTGATGGGGCGGATAATGATGAAAAACTGTTTTTT.

The table lists this clone with a few counts. The chain couples TRBV14 to TRBJ2-3; TRBD1 matches at 7 bases. The germline V gene encodes CDR1 SGHDN and CDR2 FVKESK. With 4 bases clipped from V and 5 bases from J, the junction kept 9 bases outside the gene matches. The CDR3 runs 15 residues. CDR3 sequence: CASSPLTGFGDTQYF. CDR3 coding DNA: TGTGCCAGCAGCCCCTTGACAGGGTTTGGAGATACGCAGTATTTT.

V gene TRBV7-3 combines with J gene TRBJ2-3; 8 nucleotides match TRBD2. Germline V lookup: CDR1 SGHTA, CDR2 FQGTGA. V lost 3 bases to trimming and J lost 4 bases; unmatched junction nucleotides: 3. The CDR3 consists of 14 residues. CDR3 loop: CASSFGGAADTQYF. Written as DNA, the CDR3 is TGTGCCAGCAGCTTCGGGGGGGCCGCAGATACGCAGTATTTT.

V and J are TRBV5-6 and TRBJ1-5; D gene ambiguous. The CDR3 is 13 residues long. CDR1 and CDR2 (germline): SGHDT, YYEEEE. Between the trimmed V and J ends, which lost 2 bases and 7 bases, there was a span of 10 bases. The CDR3 DNA is TGTGCCAGCAGCTTCCGGGGTAGGCAGCCCCAGCATTTT. Its protein is CASSFRGRQPQHF.

The chain combines TRBV10-3 with TRBJ2-7, with 10 bases matching TRBD2. With V trimmed by 6 bases and J by 4 bases, 6 bases remained unmatched. There are 14 residues in the CDR3. Germline V lookup: CDR1 ENHRY, CDR2 SYGVKD. CDR3 protein: CAISPSGGGYEQYF. CDR3 sequence (DNA): TGTGCCATCAGCCCTAGCGGGGGCGGGTACGAGCAGTACTTC.

This CDR3 is CASSLETGVFHEQYF. The CDR3 DNA is TGCGCCAGCAGCTTGGAGACAGGGGTGTTCCACGAGCAGTACTTC. The chain combines TRBV5-1 with TRBJ2-7, with TRBD1 identical over 8 bases. The CDR3 is 15 residues long. V was clipped by 0 bases and J by 5 bases; unmatched bases: 7. Germline CDR1 and CDR2: SGHRS and YFSETQ.

The chain combines TRBV30 with TRBJ1-3, with 9 positions matching TRBD1. The CDR3 spans 14 residues. The V segment lost 5 bases and the J segment 4 bases; nucleotides outside the gene matches: 6. Germline V gives CDR1 GTSNPN, CDR2 SVGIG (reference sequence). The CDR3 spells CAWGPGQGGNTIYF. CDR3 nucleotides: TGTGCCTGGGGTCCGGGACAGGGCGGAAACACCATATATTTT. Full variable domain (remainder filled in from reference TRBV30 and TRBJ1-3): SQTIHQWPATLVQPVGSPLSLECTVEGTSNPNLYWYRQAAGRGLQLLFYSVGIGQISSEVPQNLSASRPQDRQFILSSKKLLLSDSGFYLCAWGPGQGGNTIYFGEGSWLTVV.

The chain is built from TRBV27 and TRBJ2-2; 7 nucleotides match TRBD1. CDR1 is MNHEY and CDR2 is SMNVEV in the germline V gene (reference sequence). V shed 5 bases, J shed 6 bases, and the junction held 9 bases outside the gene matches. The length of the CDR3 is 15 residues. The CDR3 spells CASSPPTGYPGELFF. The CDR3 nucleotides are TGTGCCAGCAGTCCACCGACAGGGTACCCCGGGGAGCTGTTTTTT.

CDR3: CASSKTGVTDTQYF. In DNA, the CDR3 is TGCGCCAGCAGCAAAACGGGGGTCACAGATACGCAGTATTTT. The chain combines TRBV5-1 with TRBJ2-3; the D gene is possibly TRBD2 (6 bases). CDR3 length: 14 residues. Germline CDR1 SGHRS, CDR2 YFSETQ. Trimming removed 4 bases at V and 2 bases at J, with 11 bases between.

The genes are TRBV5-1 and TRBJ2-2; a possible D gene is TRBD2 (7 bases). Trimming stripped 5 bases from V and 6 bases from J, with 17 bases between. The CDR3 has 15 residues. Germline assignment: CDR1 SGHRS and CDR2 YFSETQ. For the CDR3, the DNA is TGCGCCAGCAGTGATAGAGGGGGGGCCGCCGGGGAGCTGTTTTTT. It is translated as CASSDRGGAAGELFF.

The chain is built from TRBV7-9 and TRBJ1-1; no clear D. Deletions cut 4 bases from V and 1 base from J, with 10 bases between. The germline gives CDR1 SEHNR, CDR2 FQNEAQ (reference sequence). The CDR3 runs 14 residues. This CDR3 reads CASSYGDWNTEAFF. DNA for the CDR3: TGTGCCAGCAGCTACGGGGATTGGAACACTGAAGCTTTCTTT.

The V and J genes are TRBV10-3 and TRBJ2-3; the match to TRBD2 covers 7 bases. V lost 7 bases to trimming and J lost 4 bases; unmatched junction nucleotides: 8. Germline CDR1 reads ENHRY; CDR2 reads SYGVKD. This CDR3 comprises 14 residues. CDR3 protein: CAIKNGGFPDTQYF. The DNA for the CDR3 is TGTGCCATCAAAAACGGGGGGTTTCCAGATACGCAGTATTTT.

The chain has TRBV5-3 and TRBJ1-5; D is unclear. TRBV5-3 is marked as an open reading frame, function uncertain. V shed 0 bases and J shed 6 bases, with 10 bases lying between them. This CDR3 has 14 amino acids. CDR3 sequence reads: CARSLGSVPQPQHF. In DNA form, the CDR3 reads TGTGCCAGAAGCTTGGGCTCGGTACCTCAGCCCCAGCATTTT.

The genes are TRBV2 and TRBJ2-2; TRBD2 matches at 10 bases. V lost 10 bases to trimming and J lost 1 base; unmatched junction nucleotides: 3. The CDR3 consists of 14 residues. CDR1 SNHLY and CDR2 FYNNEI come from the germline V gene. In DNA form, the CDR3 reads TGTGCCACCACTAGCGGGGTGAACACCGGGGAGCTGTTTTTT. This sequence encodes CATTSGVNTGELFF.

The rearrangement joins TRBV9 to TRBJ2-5; D is undetermined. Germline loops: CDR1 SGDLS, CDR2 YYNGEE. V shed 1 base and J shed 5 bases, with 15 bases lying between them. The CDR3 has 15 residues. In nucleotides, the CDR3 is TGTGCCAGCAGCGTAACCGGCAGCTTACAGGAGACCCAGTACTTC. It encodes CASSVTGSLQETQYF.

J is TRBJ1-6 and V is TRBV2; unclear D gene. The V and J ends lost 0 bases and 10 bases respectively, with 10 bases between them. Germline V CDR1 and CDR2: SNHLY, FYNNEI. There are 14 residues in the CDR3. This CDR3 is CASSEAERWSPLHF. The DNA of the CDR3 is TGTGCCAGCAGTGAAGCCGAGAGATGGTCACCCCTCCACTTT.

The genes are TRBV3-1 (or the pseudogene TRBV3-2) and TRBJ1-2, with D possibly matching TRBD1 (5 bases). Trimming took off 5 bases at V and 8 bases at J, with 18 bases between the two ends. Germline V CDR1 and CDR2: LGHDT, YNNKEL (reference sequence). This CDR3 comprises 14 residues. In DNA form, the CDR3 reads TGTGCCAGCAGCGCGACAGAAGGGGCGAGGGGCTACACCTTC. Its translation is CASSATEGARGYTF.

The count of this clone is one. CDR3 sequence (DNA): TGTGCCAGCAGTCGGGAGGGAGAAGCTTTCTTT. Protein product: CASSREGEAFF. V gene TRBV6-5 combines with J gene TRBJ1-1; D is ambiguous. V was shortened by 5 bases and J by 8 bases, with 9 bases between the two germline ends. CDR3 size: 11 residues. The germline CDR1 and CDR2 sequences are MNHEY and SVGAGI.

The CDR3 spells CASSYSPLLNRESTEAFF. The CDR3 coding sequence is TGTGCCAGCAGTTACTCCCCGCTCCTAAACAGGGAATCAACTGAAGCTTTCTTT. The chain is built from TRBV6-7 and TRBJ1-1; possible D gene TRBD1, 6 bases. TRBV6-7 is flagged as an ORF with uncertain function. The V and J ends lost 0 bases and 5 bases respectively, with 22 bases between them. CDR3 length equals 18 residues.

The chain links TRBV24-1 to TRBJ2-5; D call uncertain. The germline V gene encodes CDR1 KGHDR and CDR2 SFDVKD. V gave up 4 bases and J gave up 2 bases, with 4 bases separating them. This CDR3 comprises 12 residues. DNA for the CDR3: TGTGCCACCAGTGAACGGCAAGAGACCCAGTACTTC. This translates into CATSERQETQYF.

V gene TRBV20-1 combines with J gene TRBJ2-5; no clear D. The CDR3 has 12 residues. V was trimmed by 3 bases and J by 3 bases, leaving 8 bases between them. Germline CDR1 is DFQATT and CDR2 is SNEGSKA (reference sequence). The CDR3 DNA reads TGCAGTGCTAGTTCCAGGAAAGAGACCCAGTACTTC. Protein: CSASSRKETQYF.

The chain is built from TRBV5-4 and TRBJ1-1, with 7 bases fitting TRBD1. The J segment lost 5 bases and the V segment lost 4 bases, leaving 5 bases of the junction unmatched. Germline values: CDR1 SGHNT, CDR2 YYREEE (reference sequence). This CDR3 spans 13 amino acids. CDR3 protein: CASSLDRETEAFF. CDR3 coding DNA: TGTGCCAGCAGCCTAGACAGGGAAACTGAAGCTTTCTTT.

This clone was counted a few times. The chain employs TRBV3-1 (or the pseudogene TRBV3-2) and TRBJ1-1; perhaps TRBD1 as D (5 bases). CDR3 length: 14 residues. Germline V gene sequence: CDR1 LGHDT, CDR2 YNNKEL (reference sequence). V was cut by 7 bases and J by 4 bases, with 16 bases left in between. CDR3 nucleotides: TGTGCCAGCACCGGGACTCTATCCTTCACTGAAGCTTTCTTT. Its protein is CASTGTLSFTEAFF.